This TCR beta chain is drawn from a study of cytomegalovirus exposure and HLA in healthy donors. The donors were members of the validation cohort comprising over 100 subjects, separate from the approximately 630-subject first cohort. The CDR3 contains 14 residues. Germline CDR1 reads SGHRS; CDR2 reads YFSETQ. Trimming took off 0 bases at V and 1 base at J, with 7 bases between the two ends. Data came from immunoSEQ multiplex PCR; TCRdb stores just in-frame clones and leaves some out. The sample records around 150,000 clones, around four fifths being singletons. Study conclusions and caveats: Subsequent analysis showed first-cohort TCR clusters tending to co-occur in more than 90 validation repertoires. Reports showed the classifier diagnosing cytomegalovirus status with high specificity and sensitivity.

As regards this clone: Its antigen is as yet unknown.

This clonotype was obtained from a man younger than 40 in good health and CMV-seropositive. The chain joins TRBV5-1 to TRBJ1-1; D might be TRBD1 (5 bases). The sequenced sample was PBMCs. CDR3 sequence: CASSLGQTNTEAFF. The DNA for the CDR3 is TGCGCCAGCAGCTTGGGACAGACGAACACTGAAGCTTTCTTT. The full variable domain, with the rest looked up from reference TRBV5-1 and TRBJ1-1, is KAGVTQTPRYLIKTRGQQVTLSCSPISGHRSVSWYQQTPGQGLQFLFEYFSETQRNKGNFPGRFSGRQFSNSRSEMNVSTLELGDSALYLCASSLGQTNTEAFFGQGTRLTVV.